Each of the 10 T cell receptor beta chains below was sequenced from the same sample in a study of T cell clones after liver transplantation. TCRdb keeps only in-frame clones here, not all; method: immunoSEQ multiplex PCR. The sample lists 65,000 to 90,000 clones, 90% seen once, with roughly 2.6% in the top ten. This material consisted of CD4+ T cells from blood, taken before liver transplant. The receptors were gathered from a human donor who received a liver transplant.

The chain uses TRBV15 and TRBJ1-5; no clear D. Germline V gene lookup returns CDR1 LNHNV and CDR2 YYDKDF (reference sequence). Trimming took off 3 bases at V and 3 bases at J, with 9 bases between the two ends. The CDR3 spans 14 residues. CDR3 bases: TGTGCCACCAGCAGTCGACGGCACAATCAGCCCCAGCATTTT. The encoded protein is CATSSRRHNQPQHF. The variable domain in full, with the rest retrieved from reference TRBV15 and TRBJ1-5, is DAMVIQNPRYQVTQFGKPVTLSCSQTLNHNVMYWYQQKSSQAPKLLFHYYDKDFNNEADTPDNFQSRRPNTSFCFLDIRSPGLGDTAMYLCATSSRRHNQPQHFGDGTRLSIL.

V gene TRBV9 combines with J gene TRBJ2-1; D not resolved. V was cut by 2 bases and J by 6 bases, with 15 bases left in between. The length of the CDR3 is 15 residues. Germline CDR1 and CDR2: SGDLS and YYNGEE. CDR3 bases: TGTGCCAGCAGCGTGGTGGCCCCTCTCCCCAATGAGCAGTTCTTC. Translated: CASSVVAPLPNEQFF.

This chain links TRBV7-2 with TRBJ2-3, with D tentatively TRBD2 (6 bases). CDR1 is SGHTA, CDR2 FQGNSA, per germline. There are 14 residues in the CDR3. Trimming pared 5 bases from V and 4 bases from J, leaving 13 bases between. The DNA for the CDR3 is TGTGCCAGCAGCCCCCGGGTAGCGGCAGATACGCAGTATTTT. Protein sequence: CASSPRVAADTQYF.

The chain joins TRBV6-5 to TRBJ2-7, with 7 bases matching TRBD1. The CDR3 is 15 amino acids. V was clipped by 4 bases and J by 4 bases; unmatched bases: 10. CDR1 is MNHEY and CDR2 is SVGAGI in the germline V gene. The DNA of the CDR3 is TGTGCCAGCAGTTCCCAAGACAGGGTTGATTACGAGCAGTACTTC. Its protein product is CASSSQDRVDYEQYF.

V and J are TRBV19 and TRBJ1-2; D is perhaps TRBD1 (5 bases). CDR1 is LNHDA, CDR2 SQIVND, per germline (reference sequence). V gave up 5 bases and J gave up 4 bases, with 11 bases separating them. CDR3 length: 13 amino acids. The CDR3 is CASSVMGGYGYTF. In DNA, the CDR3 is TGTGCCAGTAGTGTCATGGGGGGCTATGGCTACACCTTC.

This chain connects TRBV19 to TRBJ1-2; D remains unclear. V dropped 5 bases and J dropped 3 bases, with 4 bases sitting between them. This CDR3 has 11 amino acids. CDR1 is LNHDA and CDR2 is SQIVND in the germline V gene (reference sequence). The CDR3 region has the DNA TGTGCCAGTAGTTCCTACTATGGCTACACCTTC. Protein sequence: CASSSYYGYTF.

The chain uses TRBV5-1 and TRBJ2-2; D is uncertain. CDR1 is SGHRS, CDR2 YFSETQ, per germline. With 5 bases removed from V and 1 base from J, the gap between germline ends came to 12 bases. This CDR3 comprises 15 residues. This CDR3 is CASRQETWNTGELFF. Written as DNA, the CDR3 is TGCGCCAGCAGGCAAGAGACCTGGAACACCGGGGAGCTGTTTTTT. The full variable domain, in which reference TRBV5-1 and TRBJ2-2 provide the parts outside the CDR3, is KAGVTQTPRYLIKTRGQQVTLSCSPISGHRSVSWYQQTPGQGLQFLFEYFSETQRNKGNFPGRFSGRQFSNSRSEMNVSTLELGDSALYLCASRQETWNTGELFFGEGSRLTVL.

The chain couples TRBV2 to TRBJ2-5; possibly TRBD2 for D (6 bases). Germline V lookup: CDR1 SNHLY, CDR2 FYNNEI. The CDR3 has 13 residues. Deletions cut 8 bases from V and 4 bases from J, with 14 bases between. As DNA, the CDR3 is TGTGCCAGCGCTCTTCGGGAGAGAGAGACCCAGTACTTC. Amino acid sequence: CASALRERETQYF. The complete variable domain, with remaining parts taken from reference TRBV2 and TRBJ2-5, reads EPEVTQTPSHQVTQMGQEVILRCVPISNHLYFYWYRQILGQKVEFLVSFYNNEISEKSEIFDDQFSVERPDGSNFTLKIRSTKLEDSAMYFCASALRERETQYFGPGTRLLVL.

The V call is TRBV28, the J call TRBJ1-1; D not certain. The germline V gene has CDR1 MDHEN and CDR2 SYDVKM. The CDR3 runs 13 residues. Trimming stripped 7 bases from V and 1 base from J, with 10 bases between. CDR3 amino acids: CASTVPGNTEAFF. CDR3 DNA: TGTGCCAGCACCGTGCCCGGGAACACTGAAGCTTTCTTT. The full variable domain, rest sourced from reference TRBV28 and TRBJ1-1, is DVKVTQSSRYLVKRTGEKVFLECVQDMDHENMFWYRQDPGLGLRLIYFSYDVKMKEKGDIPEGYSVSREKKERFSLILESASTNQTSMYLCASTVPGNTEAFFGQGTRLTVV.

Comments on this clone: The same CDR3 also results from other DNA sequences found in this sample. The chain employs TRBV11-3 and TRBJ2-3; D assignment may be TRBD1 or TRBD2 (6 bases each). Trimming removed 5 bases at V and 1 base at J, with 13 bases between. CDR3 length equals 15 residues. The V gene's germline CDR1 is SGHNT and CDR2 YENEEA. DNA of the CDR3: TGTGCCAGCAGCCCCGGGGGCCGGGGCACAGATACGCAGTATTTT. Encoded protein: CASSPGGRGTDTQYF.